This passage covers 19 T cell receptor beta chains from one sample sequenced in a study of blood T cell repertoires in COVID-19. The assay was immunoSEQ multiplex PCR, and TCRdb's table has in-frame clones only and misses some. This table has over 150,000 clones, roughly 92% appearing once. Sequencing was performed on peripheral blood. Receptors were obtained from a man aged 25 to 40 with COVID-19, enrolled during active disease.

Remarks on this clone: The sample contains more than one DNA sequence encoding this CDR3. This sequence joins TRBV11-3 and TRBJ2-1; TRBD2 matches at 10 bases. CDR1 is SGHNT, CDR2 YENEEA, per germline. V shed 2 bases and J 4 bases; nucleotides not matched to a gene: 2. The CDR3 runs to 15 residues. Here the CDR3 DNA reads TGTGCCAGCAGCTTACAGCGGGGGGGTTACAATGAGCAGTTCTTC. It specifies CASSLQRGGYNEQFF.

The chain recombines TRBV7-9 with TRBJ2-5; D might be TRBD1 (6 bases). This CDR3 spans 19 amino acids. The V and J ends lost 6 bases and 5 bases respectively, with 31 bases between them. Looked up from germline, CDR1 is SEHNR and CDR2 is FQNEAQ (reference sequence). CDR3 protein: CASSQAPGQTGPAVETQYF. CDR3 nucleotides: TGTGCCAGCAGTCAAGCCCCAGGCCAGACAGGCCCGGCGGTCGAGACCCAGTACTTC.

The chain carries TRBV6-5 and TRBJ1-6, with 7 bases matching TRBD1. The CDR3 is made up of 14 amino acids. Losses at the gene ends were 4 bases for V and 10 bases for J; bases not matched to a gene: 7. Germline CDR1 and CDR2: MNHEY and SVGAGI. The CDR3 is CASSSRGEQSPLHF. The CDR3 region has the DNA TGTGCCAGCAGTTCCAGGGGGGAACAGTCACCCCTCCACTTT.

The chain has TRBV11-2 and TRBJ2-2, with D tentatively TRBD1 (5 bases). Trimming shortened V by 4 bases and J by 5 bases, and 11 bases separated the two germline ends. In germline, CDR1 is SGHAT, CDR2 FQNNGV. The length of the CDR3 is 14 residues. The DNA of the CDR3 is TGTGCCAGCAGCTCCCCAGGGTCGACCGGGGAGCTGTTTTTT. It translates to CASSSPGSTGELFF.

This clone is a singleton in its sample. The CDR3 is CAWSVTLATGELFF. DNA for the CDR3: TGTGCCTGGAGTGTGACACTCGCAACCGGGGAGCTGTTTTTT. V is TRBV30 and J is TRBJ2-2; D gene uncertain. Trimming shortened V by 0 bases and J by 5 bases, and 10 bases separated the two germline ends. Germline V CDR1 and CDR2: GTSNPN, SVGIG (reference sequence). The CDR3 runs to 14 residues. Full variable domain (missing parts from reference TRBV30 and TRBJ2-2): SQTIHQWPATLVQPVGSPLSLECTVEGTSNPNLYWYRQAAGRGLQLLFYSVGIGQISSEVPQNLSASRPQDRQFILSSKKLLLSDSGFYLCAWSVTLATGELFFGEGSRLTVL.

V gene TRBV7-2 combines with J gene TRBJ2-7, with 8 bases that match TRBD1. Trimming took 3 bases from V and 3 from J; bases not matched to a gene: 7. The CDR3 is 15 residues long. Looked up from germline, CDR1 is SGHTA and CDR2 is FQGNSA. CDR3 protein: CASSLGTGEVYEQYF. CDR3 bases: TGTGCCAGCAGCTTGGGGACAGGAGAGGTCTACGAGCAGTACTTC.

For the CDR3, the DNA is TGTGCCAGCAGTTTGTTAGCGCAAGATACGCAGTATTTT. It yields the protein CASSLLAQDTQYF. The chain is built from TRBV12-3 or TRBV12-4 and TRBJ2-3, with D maybe TRBD2 (5 bases). The V gene lost 3 bases and the J gene lost 5 bases, with 9 bases spanning the gap. This CDR3 spans 13 amino acids.

The chain has TRBV27 and TRBJ1-6, with D uncertain. Looked up from germline, CDR1 is MNHEY and CDR2 is SMNVEV (reference sequence). Trimming removed 6 bases from V and 2 bases from J, with 14 bases in between. The CDR3 has 16 amino acids. CDR3 DNA: TGTGCCAGCAGCCGGTTTGTGGGCACCTATAATTCACCCCTCCACTTT. This translates into CASSRFVGTYNSPLHF.

The chain joins TRBV5-1 to TRBJ2-5, with 10 nucleotides matching TRBD1. Trimming cost V 4 bases and J 3 bases; bases outside gene matches: 3. The germline V gene has CDR1 SGHRS and CDR2 YFSETQ. The CDR3 runs to 14 residues. The chain's CDR3 is CASSADRGEETQYF. CDR3 DNA: TGCGCCAGCAGCGCGGACAGGGGGGAAGAGACCCAGTACTTC.

This clone was counted only a few times. The rearrangement uses TRBV12-3 or TRBV12-4 and TRBJ1-4; D is undetermined. The CDR3 length is 13 residues. Trimming took 10 bases from V and 4 from J, leaving 13 bases between them. The CDR3 DNA sequence: TGTGCCACCACCACGGGTGGTAATGAAAAACTGTTTTTT. Its protein product is CATTTGGNEKLFF.

The chain uses TRBV10-3 and TRBJ2-3, with 8 bases matching TRBD1. The V segment lost 2 bases and the J segment 4 bases; nucleotides outside the gene matches: 17. Per the germline V gene, CDR1 is ENHRY and CDR2 is SYGVKD. This CDR3 has 19 amino acids. The CDR3 region is CAISEQARFDRGIADTQYF. The CDR3 nucleotides read TGTGCCATCAGTGAGCAAGCCCGATTTGACAGGGGCATCGCAGATACGCAGTATTTT.

This clone was recorded only once. The chain uses TRBV30 and TRBJ1-2; 8 positions agree with TRBD1. This CDR3 region has 13 residues. With V trimmed by 5 bases and J by 7 bases, 9 bases remained unmatched. Per the germline V gene, CDR1 is GTSNPN and CDR2 is SVGIG (reference sequence). In DNA form, the CDR3 reads TGTGCCTGGGATCGGACAGGGAGACGTGGCTACACCTTC. Translating it yields CAWDRTGRRGYTF.

This chain connects TRBV30 to TRBJ2-7, with a possible D match to TRBD2 (5 bases). Germline loops: CDR1 GTSNPN, CDR2 SVGIG (reference sequence). This CDR3 comprises 12 residues. V was clipped by 4 bases and J by 2 bases, with 9 bases between them. The chain's CDR3 is CAWTEGTYEQYF. CDR3 DNA sequence: TGTGCCTGGACCGAGGGCACCTACGAGCAGTACTTC.

V is TRBV2 and J is TRBJ2-7, with D uncertain. V was cut by 5 bases and J by 3 bases, with 14 bases left in between. Germline loops: CDR1 SNHLY, CDR2 FYNNEI. The CDR3 length is 14 residues. This chain's CDR3 is CASSPLGNLYEQYF. CDR3 coding DNA: TGTGCCAGCAGTCCCCTGGGCAATCTCTACGAGCAGTACTTC.

The chain combines TRBV12-3 or TRBV12-4 with TRBJ2-7; 7 bases line up with TRBD2. J lost 9 bases, V lost 1 base, and 6 bases had no gene match. The length of the CDR3 is 13 residues. The CDR3 protein is CASSLGGRALQYF. The DNA of the CDR3 is TGTGCCAGCAGTTTAGGAGGGAGGGCTTTGCAGTACTTC.

The chain couples TRBV5-6 to TRBJ2-7; no firm D call. Trimming removed 3 bases from V and 6 bases from J, with 7 bases in between. The CDR3 is 11 amino acids. CDR1 is SGHDT, CDR2 YYEEEE, per germline. CDR3 nucleotides: TGTGCCAGCAGCTCTAGATCCGAGCAGTACTTC. It specifies CASSSRSEQYF.

The chain carries TRBV9 and TRBJ1-1, with a tentative D call TRBD1 (6 bases). CDR1 SGDLS and CDR2 YYNGEE come from the germline V gene. Trimming shortened V by 0 bases and J by 8 bases, and 14 bases separated the two germline ends. The CDR3 is 14 amino acids. CDR3 DNA sequence: TGTGCCAGCAGCGTAGATCCAGGGGCATTCGAAGCTTTCTTT. Its protein is CASSVDPGAFEAFF.

The chain links TRBV3-1 (or the pseudogene TRBV3-2) to TRBJ2-5; D is unclear. The germline V and J ends were trimmed by 4 bases and 5 bases, with 14 bases remaining between them. The V gene's germline CDR1 is LGHDT and CDR2 YNNKEL (reference sequence). The CDR3 extends over 14 amino acids. DNA of the CDR3: TGTGCCAGCAGCCCCAGATCTGACTCGGAGACCCAGTACTTC. Translating it yields CASSPRSDSETQYF.

The chain couples TRBV6-5 to TRBJ2-7; 9 bases match TRBD1. Trimming took 6 bases from V and 5 from J; bases not matched to a gene: 8. Germline CDR1 is MNHEY and CDR2 is SVGAGI. CDR3 size: 14 residues. The CDR3 DNA reads as TGTGCCAGCAGGACAGGGGGGGACACGAACGAGCAGTACTTC. Amino acid sequence: CASRTGGDTNEQYF.